The next 14 T cell receptor beta chains were all read from a single sample in a study of cytomegalovirus exposure and HLA in healthy donors. PCR used 60 Vbeta primers and 13 Jbeta primers. The data were produced by immunoSEQ multiplex PCR, yet TCRdb's version contains in-frame clones alone and is incomplete. The table lists 100,000 or so clones, 70% to 85% of them singletons. The material sequenced was PBMCs. The receptors were sampled from a man in his thirties or forties in good health and CMV-seropositive.

The chain joins TRBV7-2 to TRBJ1-1, with D unclear. This CDR3 has 13 residues. Germline V gives CDR1 SGHTA, CDR2 FQGNSA. V lost 5 bases to trimming and J lost 7 bases, with 14 bases between them. The CDR3 coding sequence is TGTGCCAGCAGCCTGTACGAGTCGTTTGAAGCTTTCTTT. Translation: CASSLYESFEAFF.

The chain couples TRBV30 to TRBJ2-5; 13 nucleotides agree with TRBD2. CDR1 and CDR2 (germline): GTSNPN, SVGIG (reference sequence). V gave up 3 bases and J gave up 5 bases; unmatched junction bases: 12. There are 17 residues in the CDR3. The DNA for the CDR3 is TGTGCCTGGAGACTAGCGGGAGGGTTCTCCTTACGGGAGACCCAGTACTTC. Amino acids: CAWRLAGGFSLRETQYF.

A few counts support this clone. The V call is TRBV27, the J call TRBJ2-1, with a possible D match to TRBD2 (6 bases). Trimming left V 2 bases short and J 3 bases short, with 23 bases between. Germline assignment: CDR1 MNHEY and CDR2 SMNVEV (reference sequence). This CDR3 comprises 19 residues. CDR3 nucleotides: TGTGCCAGCAGTTTAGTCGGAGCGGGCTCCCCAAAGGGCTACAATGAGCAGTTCTTC. It codes for CASSLVGAGSPKGYNEQFF.

A note on this clone: Within the sample, other DNA sequences also encode this same CDR3. V is TRBV9 and J is TRBJ2-7; tentatively, D is TRBD2 (5 bases). In germline, CDR1 is SGDLS, CDR2 YYNGEE. Trimming left V 4 bases short and J 5 bases short, with 13 bases between. This CDR3 is 13 amino acids long. The CDR3 region has the DNA TGTGCCAGCAGCTCCCGGACTCGGGACGAGCAGTACTTC. Amino acid sequence: CASSSRTRDEQYF.

This clone was counted between two and nine times. The chain links TRBV6-6 to TRBJ1-5; possibly TRBD1 for D (5 bases). The germline V gene has CDR1 MNHNY and CDR2 SVGAGI (reference sequence). Trimming cost V 7 bases and J 2 bases, with 9 bases left between them. The CDR3 length is 13 residues. This chain's CDR3 is CASTKTGNQPQHF. DNA of the CDR3: TGTGCCAGCACCAAGACAGGCAATCAGCCCCAGCATTTT.

By sample fraction, this clone is medium-sized. The rearrangement uses TRBV19 and TRBJ2-2, with 8 bases aligning to TRBD2. The V and J ends lost 7 bases and 3 bases, in that order; junction bases with no gene match: 4. The CDR3 runs to 14 residues. CDR1 is LNHDA, CDR2 SQIVND, per germline (reference sequence). Here the CDR3 reads CASTGTSYTGELFF. The CDR3 nucleotides are TGTGCCAGTACCGGGACTAGTTACACCGGGGAGCTGTTTTTT.

This clone was observed once. V is TRBV9 and J is TRBJ2-2, with D hard to call. This CDR3 spans 15 amino acids. V was pared by 0 bases and J by 2 bases, with 8 bases between. Per the germline V gene, CDR1 is SGDLS and CDR2 is YYNGEE. Here the CDR3 DNA reads TGTGCCAGCAGCGTAGGTCCGGGTAACACCGGGGAGCTGTTTTTT. Its protein product is CASSVGPGNTGELFF.

J is TRBJ1-1 and V is TRBV27; 10 bases match TRBD1. CDR1 and CDR2 (germline): MNHEY, SMNVEV (reference sequence). The CDR3 is 15 amino acids. Unmatched junction bases numbered 6, after V lost 4 bases and J lost 4 bases. CDR3 sequence reads: CASSSGQGLSTEAFF. CDR3 in DNA: TGTGCCAGCAGTTCGGGACAGGGGTTGAGCACTGAAGCTTTCTTT.

The V call is TRBV27, the J call TRBJ1-1; maybe TRBD1 (5 bases). Germline-derived CDR1 and CDR2 are MNHEY and SMNVEV (reference sequence). The V end was cut by 5 bases, the J end by 11 bases, with 21 bases between. The CDR3 is made up of 14 amino acids. CDR3 sequence reads: CASSLTGESSYAFF. CDR3 nucleotide sequence: TGTGCCAGCAGTCTCACGGGGGAATCGTCGTACGCTTTCTTT.

Details on this clone: At one boundary the junction diverges from the germline segment, which might be a read error. Distinct nucleotide sequences in the sample also encode this CDR3. The chain uses TRBV5-1 and TRBJ1-2, with 12 bases lining up with TRBD1. CDR1 and CDR2 (germline): SGHRS, YFSETQ. The CDR3 sequence is 13 residues long. CDR3 coding DNA: TGCGCTAGCAGCCCGGGACAGGGGGCGGGCTACACCTTC. Amino acids: CASSPGQGAGYTF. The entire variable domain, with the rest obtained from reference TRBV5-1 and TRBJ1-2, is as follows: KAGVTQTPRYLIKTRGQQVTLSCSPISGHRSVSWYQQTPGQGLQFLFEYFSETQRNKGNFPGRFSGRQFSNSRSEMNVSTLELGDSALYLCASSPGQGAGYTFGSGTRLTVV.

This clone has only a few counts. The chain joins TRBV7-2 to TRBJ1-2; possibly TRBD1 for D (6 bases). Germline CDR1 is SGHTA and CDR2 is FQGNSA. The V gene lost 5 bases and the J gene lost 3 bases, with 13 bases spanning the gap. The CDR3 loop spans 14 amino acids. The CDR3 protein is CASSPRGSDYGYTF. CDR3 sequence (DNA): TGTGCCAGCAGCCCGAGGGGGAGTGACTATGGCTACACCTTC.

V is TRBV19 and J is TRBJ2-1; 11 nucleotides align to TRBD2. The germline V gene has CDR1 LNHDA and CDR2 SQIVND (reference sequence). Germline trimming cut 4 bases from V and 4 bases from J; bases unmatched to any gene: 6. The CDR3 is 16 residues long. The chain's CDR3 is CASSNRGTSGYNEQFF. As DNA, the CDR3 is TGTGCCAGTAGTAACCGCGGGACTAGCGGTTACAATGAGCAGTTCTTC.

The rearrangement uses TRBV18 and TRBJ2-3, with 14 bases that match TRBD2. The CDR3 is made up of 17 amino acids. Germline V gene lookup returns CDR1 KGHSH and CDR2 LQKENI. The junction had 7 bases not matched to a gene; V was cut back by 4 bases and J by 4 bases. The DNA of the CDR3 is TGTGCCAGCTCACGGGGACTAGCGGGAGAGGGTCCAGATACGCAGTATTTT. Amino acid sequence: CASSRGLAGEGPDTQYF.

V and J are TRBV5-1 and TRBJ2-6, with TRBD1 matching 12 bases. Germline trimming cut 4 bases from V and 2 bases from J; bases unmatched to any gene: 4. The CDR3 runs to 17 residues. CDR1 and CDR2 from the germline V gene are SGHRS and YFSETQ. DNA for the CDR3: TGCGCCAGCAGCCGCCGGGACAGGGGGCCTGGGGCCAACGTCCTGACTTTC. Translation: CASSRRDRGPGANVLTF.